These 8 T cell receptor beta chains were all obtained from the same sample, sequenced in a study of OX40 agonist ivuxolimab in advanced cancers. Method: immunoSEQ multiplex PCR; TCRdb's copy keeps in-frame clones and lacks some. The sample holds more than 80,000 clones; approximately 88% are singletons and the top ten take 1.3% to 1.5%. Sequencing was performed on CD4+ or CD8+ T cells sorted from blood, taken in a trial of the OX40 agonist ivuxolimab. These receptors originate from an adult with an advanced solid tumor such as melanoma, head and neck, liver or kidney cancer.

The rearrangement uses TRBV5-1 and TRBJ2-2; no clear D gene. The V and J ends lost 2 bases and 7 bases respectively, with 15 bases between them. Germline lookup yields CDR1 SGHRS and CDR2 YFSETQ. The CDR3 totals 15 residues. CDR3 region: CASSLMSKRGGELFF. The DNA for the CDR3 is TGCGCCAGCAGCTTAATGTCTAAACGCGGCGGGGAGCTGTTTTTT.

The chain recombines TRBV5-4 with TRBJ1-4; 7 positions match TRBD1. V lost 0 bases and J lost 8; bases outside the gene matches: 1. The CDR3 totals 13 residues. The germline V gene has CDR1 SGHNT and CDR2 YYREEE (reference sequence). CDR3 in amino acids: CASSLGQGEKLFF. The CDR3, as DNA: TGTGCCAGCAGCTTGGGACAGGGAGAAAAACTGTTTTTT.

The chain couples TRBV11-2 to TRBJ2-3, with TRBD2 identical over 8 bases. The V gene end was trimmed by 5 bases and the J gene end by 0 bases; junction bases not matched to a gene: 7. The germline V gene encodes CDR1 SGHAT and CDR2 FQNNGV. This CDR3 is 16 amino acids long. The CDR3 here is CASSPRLALSTDTQYF. CDR3 DNA sequence: TGTGCCAGCAGCCCCAGACTAGCGCTGAGCACAGATACGCAGTATTTT.

The rearrangement joins TRBV30 to TRBJ2-2; possibly TRBD1 or TRBD2 for D (5 bases each). This CDR3 region has 15 residues. Germline assignment: CDR1 GTSNPN and CDR2 SVGIG (reference sequence). V lost 4 bases and J lost 4, with 16 bases in between. The CDR3 sequence is CAWMGVMIGTGELFF. The CDR3 DNA reads TGTGCCTGGATGGGGGTCATGATAGGCACCGGGGAGCTGTTTTTT.

The gene calls are TRBV7-2 and TRBJ2-2; D unresolved. The CDR3 spans 13 residues. V was cut by 0 bases and J by 6 bases, with 5 bases left in between. CDR1 and CDR2 from the germline V gene are SGHTA and FQGNSA. The chain's CDR3 is CASSLAVSGELFF. CDR3 nucleotides: TGTGCCAGCAGCTTAGCGGTATCCGGGGAGCTGTTTTTT. Filled out from reference TRBV7-2 and TRBJ2-2, the complete variable domain reads GAGVSQSPSNKVTEKGKDVELRCDPISGHTALYWYRQSLGQGLEFLIYFQGNSAPDKSGLPSDRFSAERTGGSVSTLTIQRTQQEDSAVYLCASSLAVSGELFFGEGSRLTVL.

The chain combines TRBV6-6 with TRBJ1-5; the match to TRBD1 covers 8 bases. Germline lookup yields CDR1 MNHNY and CDR2 SVGAGI (reference sequence). The ends lost 5 bases at V and 6 bases at J; junction bases unmatched: 6. The CDR3 consists of 14 residues. CDR3 in amino acids: CASSTHRGGQPQHF. As DNA, the CDR3 is TGTGCCAGCAGTACTCACAGGGGGGGTCAGCCCCAGCATTTT.

The chain combines TRBV13 with TRBJ2-7; D might be TRBD1 or TRBD2, each matching 6 bases. CDR3 size: 15 residues. Germline-derived CDR1 and CDR2 are PRHDT and FYEKMQ (reference sequence). V gave up 5 bases and J gave up 2 bases, with 16 bases separating them. CDR3 sequence: CASSHGRGPTYEQYF. CDR3 nucleotides: TGTGCCAGCAGCCACGGACGGGGGCCAACCTACGAGCAGTACTTC. The full variable domain, with the rest looked up from reference TRBV13 and TRBJ2-7, is AAGVIQSPRHLIKEKRETATLKCYPIPRHDTVYWYQQGPGQDPQFLISFYEKMQSDKGSIPDRFSAQQFSDYHSELNMSSLELGDSALYFCASSHGRGPTYEQYFGPGTRLTVT.

The chain has TRBV7-8 and TRBJ2-7; a possible D gene is TRBD1 (6 bases). Per germline, CDR1 SGHVS and CDR2 FQNEAQ. Trimming shortened V by 2 bases and J by 5 bases, and 7 bases separated the two germline ends. CDR3 size: 12 residues. CDR3 protein: CASSLSGDEQYF. CDR3 coding DNA: TGTGCCAGCAGCTTATCAGGGGACGAGCAGTACTTC.